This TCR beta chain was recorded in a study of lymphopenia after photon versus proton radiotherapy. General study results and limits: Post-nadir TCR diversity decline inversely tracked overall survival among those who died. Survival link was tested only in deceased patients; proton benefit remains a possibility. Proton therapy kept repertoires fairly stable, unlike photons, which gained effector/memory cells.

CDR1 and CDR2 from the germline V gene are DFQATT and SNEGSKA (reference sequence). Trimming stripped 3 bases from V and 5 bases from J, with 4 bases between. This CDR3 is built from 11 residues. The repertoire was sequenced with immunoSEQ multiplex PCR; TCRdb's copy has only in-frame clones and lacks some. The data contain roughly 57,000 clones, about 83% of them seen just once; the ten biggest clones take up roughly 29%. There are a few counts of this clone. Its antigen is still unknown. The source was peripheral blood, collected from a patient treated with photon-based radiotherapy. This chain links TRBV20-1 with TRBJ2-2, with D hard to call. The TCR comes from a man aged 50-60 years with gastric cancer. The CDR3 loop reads CSASGTGELFF. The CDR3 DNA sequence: TGCAGTGCTAGCGGGACCGGGGAGCTGTTTTTT.